The sequence of this T cell receptor (beta chain) was determined in a study of long-term antiretroviral therapy in people with HIV. Of note for this clone: What it binds is not known.

CDR1 is LNHDA and CDR2 is SQIVND in the germline V gene (reference sequence). The trim removed 1 base at V and 6 bases at J, leaving 2 bases unmatched. This CDR3 contains 15 residues. Researchers ran immunoSEQ v3.0 at survey level. Libraries were prepared by immunoSEQ multiplex PCR; TCRdb keeps only in-frame clonotypes and omits some of them. The sample yields about 33,000 clones, about 74% seen once. General observations from the study: Relative to transplant donor controls, diversity remained lower despite increasing after ART. Clones with expansion before ART led the repertoire at all time points. In the period from about 2004 to 2017, blood was collected, possibly under older ART regimens.

This specimen consisted of unsorted PBMCs, obtained 2 years after starting antiretroviral therapy. The sequence was obtained from a woman aged 50 to 60 with HIV. The V and J genes are TRBV19 and TRBJ1-6; 8 bases line up with TRBD1. The CDR3 DNA is TGTGCCAGTAGTATAGGCAGGGGGCGTAATTCACCCCTCCACTTT. Translation: CASSIGRGRNSPLHF.